The sequence of this TCR beta chain was determined in a study of TIL therapy for anti-PD-1-resistant metastatic lung cancer. The CDR3 has 14 residues. V was trimmed by 0 bases and J by 5 bases, leaving 11 bases between them. CDR1 and CDR2 from the germline V gene are SGHRS and YFSETQ. This was the immunoSEQ v3 assay. This table comes from immunoSEQ multiplex PCR, and its TCRdb copy is limited to in-frame clones, with some not included. This sample has 30,000 or so clones; about 79% occur once, and the top ten carry about 3%. Time point noted: pre-treatment sample, taken before nivolumab and TIL therapy.

The genes are TRBV5-1 and TRBJ2-5; no definite D call. This sequence was found in a woman between 30 and 80 years old with non-small cell lung cancer. The source material was blood, sampled at baseline. CDR3 in amino acids: CASSLGMGSETQYF. The CDR3 DNA is TGCGCCAGCAGCTTGGGGATGGGATCGGAGACCCAGTACTTC.